This T cell receptor beta chain was observed in a study of T cell repertoires in cytomegalovirus infection. The study, taken as a whole, reports: The study identified carriers of CMV plus the relevant HLA from cumulative public TCR beta family frequency. In two of eight donors, the top clonotype was HLA-C-restricted CMV-specific.

Each CDR3 protein is one row after TCRdb ran MiXCR on the reads. This sample has fewer than 300,000 distinct CDR3 sequences, with about 25% found just once. Germline values: CDR1 SGHAT, CDR2 FQDESV (reference sequence). CDR3 length: 12 amino acids. V gave up 4 bases and J gave up 3 bases, with 7 bases separating them. This clonotype was detected only a few times. Its antigen remains unknown. The origin of this receptor is a human donor in good health (CMV status not recorded). Some clones in this sample may be carry-over from other donors' samples. Sequenced material: PBMCs. The V gene is TRBV11-1, the J gene TRBJ2-7, with D hard to call. CDR3 loop: CASSSSDYEQYF. CDR3 nucleotides: TGTGCCAGCAGCTCATCCGACTACGAGCAGTACTTC.